One TCR beta chain is described in this entry. Its antigen remains unidentified. The primer mix had 60 Vbeta and 13 Jbeta primers. The data were produced by immunoSEQ multiplex PCR, yet TCRdb's version contains in-frame clones alone and is incomplete. The top ten hold 2% to 2.5% of the sample, which has around 150,000 clones, around 80% seen once. The sample belongs to a study of cytomegalovirus exposure and HLA in healthy donors. Study as a whole: HLA-typed donors contributed some 83 million unique TCRs, which were held in an early data release. Findings and caveats of the study: Earlier findings revealed that most TCR beta V segments proved productive either about 90% or about 30% of the time. The authors later found most CMV-associated TCR beta chains appeared HLA-restricted.

The TCR sequence derives from a man aged 25 to 40 in good health and CMV-seronegative. Specimen: PBMCs.

Written as DNA, the CDR3 is TGTGCCAGCAGTTTACGGTCCTACGAGCAGTACTTC. Translated: CASSLRSYEQYF. This sequence joins TRBV28 and TRBJ2-7; D gene ambiguous. CDR1 and CDR2 (germline): MDHEN, SYDVKM. The CDR3 is 12 residues long. The germline V and J ends were trimmed by 2 bases and 1 base, with 3 bases remaining between them. The full variable domain, completed using reference TRBV28 and TRBJ2-7, is DVKVTQSSRYLVKRTGEKVFLECVQDMDHENMFWYRQDPGLGLRLIYFSYDVKMKEKGDIPEGYSVSREKKERFSLILESASTNQTSMYLCASSLRSYEQYFGPGTRLTVT.